The clone carrying this T cell receptor beta chain was recorded at least ten times. The protocol was immunoSEQ multiplex PCR, while the TCRdb copy is restricted to in-frame clones and leaves out a portion. The data hold about 250,000 clones, with about 88% observed a single time. Germline CDR1 is MNHEY and CDR2 is SMNVEV (reference sequence). CDR3 length equals 14 residues. V shed 5 bases and J shed 2 bases, with 13 bases lying between them. This specimen belongs to a study of blood T cell repertoires in COVID-19. Study at large: Both acute and convalescent COVID-19 samples were obtained from the United States, Italy and Spain.

The age range of participants was about 18 to 95 years, with residence in under 25 US areas. The origin of this receptor is a woman aged 50 to 65 who had recovered from COVID-19. The chain has TRBV27 and TRBJ2-7, with D possibly matching TRBD1 (7 bases). The specimen sequenced was PBMCs or T cells enriched from blood (not recorded which). CDR3 coding DNA: TGTGCCAGCAGTGCCAGGGGGAGGCCCTACGAGCAGTACTTC. The encoded protein is CASSARGRPYEQYF.